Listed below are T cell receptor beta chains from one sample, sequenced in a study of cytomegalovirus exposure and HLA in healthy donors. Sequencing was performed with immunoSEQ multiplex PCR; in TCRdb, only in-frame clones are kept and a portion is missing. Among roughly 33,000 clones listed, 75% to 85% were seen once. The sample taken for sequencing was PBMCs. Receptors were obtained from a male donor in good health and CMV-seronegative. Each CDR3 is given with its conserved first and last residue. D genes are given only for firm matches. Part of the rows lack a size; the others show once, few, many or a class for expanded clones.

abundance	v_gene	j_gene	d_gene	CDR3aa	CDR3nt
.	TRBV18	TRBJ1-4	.	CASSPSPNEKLFF	TGTGCCAGCTCACCGTCCCCGAATGAAAAACTGTTTTTT
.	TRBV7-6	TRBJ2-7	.	CASSLSPPRTDYSYEQYF	TGTGCCAGCAGCTTATCCCCCCCGAGGACAGACTACTCCTACGAGCAGTACTTC
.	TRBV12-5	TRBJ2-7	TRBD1	CASGSLTGRNEQYF	TGTGCTAGTGGTTCTCTGACAGGGCGCAACGAGCAGTACTTC
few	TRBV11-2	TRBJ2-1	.	CASNRGSTYNEQFF	TGTGCCAGCAATCGGGGAAGTACCTACAATGAGCAGTTCTTC
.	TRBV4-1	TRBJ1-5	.	CASSQVDYSNQPQHF	TGCGCCAGCAGCCAAGTAGATTATAGCAATCAGCCCCAGCATTTT
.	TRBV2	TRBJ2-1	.	CASRRDNNEQFF	TGTGCCAGCAGGAGGGATAACAATGAGCAGTTCTTC
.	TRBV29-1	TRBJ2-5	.	CSVELLGTQYF	TGCAGCGTTGAACTACTAGGGACCCAGTACTTC
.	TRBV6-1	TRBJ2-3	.	CASSDGSEGDTQYF	TGTGCCAGCAGTGACGGCAGCGAGGGAGATACGCAGTATTTT
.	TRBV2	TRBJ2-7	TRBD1	CASSGTGGAAYEQYF	TGTGCCAGCAGTGGGACAGGGGGCGCCGCCTACGAGCAGTACTTC
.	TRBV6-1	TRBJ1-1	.	CASRAPGDYTEAFF	TGTGCCAGCAGGGCCCCGGGGGATTACACTGAAGCTTTCTTT
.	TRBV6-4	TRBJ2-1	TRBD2	CASSDSTSGGSYNEQFF	TGTGCCAGCAGTGACTCGACTAGCGGGGGCTCCTACAATGAGCAGTTCTTC
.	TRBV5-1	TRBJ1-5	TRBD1	CASSFGTGGQPQHF	TGCGCCAGCAGCTTCGGGACAGGGGGCCAGCCCCAGCATTTT
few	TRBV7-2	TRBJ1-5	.	CASSLVWQGNQPQHF	TGTGCCAGCAGCTTAGTCTGGCAGGGAAATCAGCCCCAGCATTTT
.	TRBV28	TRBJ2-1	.	CASSHGYLVALSSYNEQFF	TGTGCCAGCAGCCACGGGTACCTAGTTGCCCTGAGCTCCTACAATGAGCAGTTCTTC
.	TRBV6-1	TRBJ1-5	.	CASSEGVEGGKDPQHF	TGTGCCAGCAGTGAGGGAGTGGAGGGTGGAAAAGATCCCCAGCATTTT
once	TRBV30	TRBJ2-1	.	CAWSYLVGRRRSYNEQFF	TGTGCCTGGAGTTATCTGGTAGGGAGACGAAGATCCTACAATGAGCAGTTCTTC
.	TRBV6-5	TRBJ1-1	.	CASSAYRDTEAFF	TGTGCCAGCAGTGCTTACAGGGACACTGAAGCTTTCTTT
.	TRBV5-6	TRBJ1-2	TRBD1	CASSLGGTGPYGYTF	TGTGCCAGCAGCTTGGGCGGGACAGGTCCCTATGGCTACACCTTC
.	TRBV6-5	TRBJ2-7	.	CASSYSRDLSYEQYF	TGTGCCAGCAGTTACTCGAGGGATCTCTCCTACGAGCAGTACTTC
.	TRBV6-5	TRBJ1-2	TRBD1	CASSYVGQGSPYTF	TGTGCCAGCAGTTACGTCGGACAGGGGTCTCCCTACACCTTC
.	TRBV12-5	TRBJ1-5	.	CASGSTGLSNQPQHF	TGTGCTAGTGGTTCGACCGGACTAAGCAATCAGCCCCAGCATTTT
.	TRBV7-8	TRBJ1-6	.	CASSLRQAYNSPLHF	TGTGCCAGCAGCCTAAGACAGGCCTATAATTCACCCCTCCACTTT
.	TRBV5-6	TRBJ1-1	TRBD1	CASSATGGWGTEAFF	TGTGCCAGCAGCGCGACAGGGGGTTGGGGCACTGAAGCTTTCTTT
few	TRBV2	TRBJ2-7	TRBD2	CASSAREGVYEQYF	TGTGCCAGCAGTGCTAGGGAGGGCGTCTACGAGCAGTACTTC
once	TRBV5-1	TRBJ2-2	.	CASSFAQGPAGELFF	TGCGCCAGCAGCTTTGCGCAGGGGCCCGCCGGGGAGCTGTTTTTT
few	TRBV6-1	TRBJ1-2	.	CASSEGGGHTF	TGTGCCAGCAGTGAAGGGGGGGGACACACCTTC
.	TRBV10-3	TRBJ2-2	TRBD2	CAISGLAGARELFF	TGTGCCATCAGTGGACTAGCGGGGGCTCGGGAGCTGTTTTTT
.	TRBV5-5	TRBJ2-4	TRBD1	CASSIRDRGQNIQYF	TGTGCCAGCAGCATCCGGGACAGGGGGCAAAACATTCAGTACTTC
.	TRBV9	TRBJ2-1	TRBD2	CASSDSSGRGNNEQFF	TGTGCCAGCAGCGACTCTAGCGGGAGGGGAAACAATGAGCAGTTCTTC
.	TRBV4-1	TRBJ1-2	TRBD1	CASSPWDRGTGYTF	TGCGCCAGCAGCCCCTGGGACAGGGGGACTGGCTACACCTTC
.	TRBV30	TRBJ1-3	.	CAWSVALVGNTIYF	TGTGCCTGGAGTGTCGCCTTAGTAGGAAACACCATATATTTT
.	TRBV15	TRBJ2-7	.	CATSIRRSSYEQYF	TGTGCCACCAGCATACGGCGGAGCTCCTACGAGCAGTACTTC